This T cell receptor (beta chain) was profiled in a study of blood T cell repertoires in COVID-19. The overall study: The United States, Italy and Spain supplied acute and convalescent COVID-19 samples.

The trim removed 2 bases at V and 5 bases at J, leaving 3 bases unmatched. The V gene's germline CDR1 is ENHRY and CDR2 SYGVKD. The CDR3 is 15 residues long. Here immunoSEQ multiplex PCR was the method, and the copy in TCRdb shows in-frame clones only, minus some. This table holds approximately 250,000 clones, around 84% found once. The age range of participants was about 18 to 100 years, with residence in about two dozen US areas. Input material: PBMCs or T cells enriched from blood (not recorded which). This sequence originates from a man between 25 and 39 years old with acute COVID-19. The J gene is TRBJ1-6, the V gene TRBV10-3; TRBD1 matches at 7 bases. CDR3 nucleotide sequence: TGTGCCATCAGTGAGACCGGGACAGATAATTCACCCCTCCACTTT. Encoded protein: CAISETGTDNSPLHF.